These 32 T cell receptor beta chains came from one sample sequenced in a study of brain T cells in children with intractable seizures. Repertoires were generated with immunoSEQ multiplex PCR, while TCRdb's copy carries only in-frame clones and drops some. Of about 80,000 clones detected, around nine tenths appear once; the ten largest clones hold around 24%. Material: peripheral blood, obtained at surgery. The source of these receptors is a girl aged 2-9 years with Rasmussen encephalitis and intractable seizures.

The CDR3 coding sequence is TGTGCCACCAGCAGAGATGGGACACAAGAAAAACTGTTTTTT. This gives the protein CATSRDGTQEKLFF. The rearrangement links TRBV15 to TRBJ1-4; D is possibly TRBD1 (6 bases). The length of the CDR3 is 14 residues. The germline CDR1 and CDR2 sequences are LNHNV and YYDKDF (reference sequence). V lost 0 bases and J lost 8, with 10 bases in between.

The J gene is TRBJ2-2, the V gene TRBV3-1 (or the pseudogene TRBV3-2), with unresolved D. The CDR3 is made up of 17 amino acids. V was trimmed by 1 base and J by 4 bases, leaving 16 bases between them. CDR1 is LGHDT and CDR2 is YNNKEL in the germline V gene (reference sequence). Here the CDR3 DNA reads TGTGCCAGCAGCCAAGGATTTGAGACGAGTGGCACCGGGGAGCTGTTTTTT. Translated, it gives CASSQGFETSGTGELFF.

The rearrangement links TRBV19 to TRBJ2-1, with 10 bases fitting TRBD2. With V trimmed by 4 bases and J by 8 bases, 8 bases remained unmatched. Germline V CDR1 and CDR2: LNHDA, SQIVND (reference sequence). The CDR3 extends over 15 amino acids. CDR3 protein: CASSTPSGRADEQFF. The CDR3 bases are TGTGCCAGTAGTACGCCCAGCGGGAGGGCCGATGAGCAGTTCTTC.

The chain employs TRBV4-1 and TRBJ1-5, with D uncertain. V lost 1 base and J 0 bases, leaving 13 bases between the germline ends. Germline CDR1 reads MGHRA; CDR2 reads YSYEKL. CDR3 size: 17 residues. For the CDR3, the DNA is TGCGCCAGCAGCCAAGGACAAGTACTTTTTAGCAATCAGCCCCAGCATTTT. This sequence encodes CASSQGQVLFSNQPQHF.

This clone was seen a few times. The genes are TRBV6-5 and TRBJ2-5, with D possibly matching TRBD2 (5 bases). V gave up 5 bases and J gave up 5 bases, with 6 bases separating them. CDR1 and CDR2 (germline): MNHEY, SVGAGI. The CDR3 length is 11 residues. The DNA of the CDR3 is TGTGCCAGCAGTAGAGGGGAGACCCAGTACTTC. Protein: CASSRGETQYF.

The rearrangement uses TRBV5-4 and TRBJ2-1, with 7 bases fitting TRBD2. The CDR3 is made up of 14 amino acids. From germline, CDR1 is SGHNT and CDR2 YYREEE (reference sequence). V lost 0 bases and J lost 9; bases outside the gene matches: 6. Written as DNA, the CDR3 is TGTGCCAGCAGCTTGGAGCGGGAAGGGAGTGAGCAGTTCTTC. It yields the protein CASSLEREGSEQFF. Together with reference TRBV5-4 and TRBJ2-1, the CDR3 gives the full variable domain: ETGVTQSPTHLIKTRGQQVTLRCSSQSGHNTVSWYQQALGQGPQFIFQYYREEENGRGNFPPRFSGLQFPNYSSELNVNALELDDSALYLCASSLEREGSEQFFGPGTRLTVL.

The rearrangement uses TRBV7-9 and TRBJ1-2; no clear D gene. The germline V gene has CDR1 SEHNR and CDR2 FQNEAQ (reference sequence). Trimming cost V 0 bases and J 5 bases, with 19 bases left between them. The CDR3 has 17 residues. CDR3 DNA sequence: TGTGCCAGCAGCTTAGCGGGCCGACTTTTAGGATTTTATGGCTACACCTTC. Its protein product is CASSLAGRLLGFYGYTF.

The chain uses TRBV12-3 or TRBV12-4 and TRBJ2-7, with a weak D call TRBD1 (5 bases). This CDR3 comprises 13 residues. V lost 2 bases, J lost 3 bases, and 8 bases lay in between. CDR3 sequence: CASSLSRVYEQYF. The CDR3 DNA follows: TGTGCCAGCAGTTTAAGCAGGGTCTACGAGCAGTACTTC.

The chain is built from TRBV15 and TRBJ2-1; a weak D match, TRBD2 (6 bases). The CDR3 contains 14 residues. Per the germline V gene, CDR1 is LNHNV and CDR2 is YYDKDF (reference sequence). V lost 4 bases and J 0 bases, leaving 7 bases between the germline ends. The CDR3, as DNA: TGTGCCACCAGCATCGGGGGCTCCTACAATGAGCAGTTCTTC. It yields the protein CATSIGGSYNEQFF.

The V and J genes are TRBV12-3 or TRBV12-4 and TRBJ2-4, with D uncertain. The CDR3 sequence is 10 residues long. The V gene lost 1 base and the J gene lost 9 bases, with 1 base spanning the gap. CDR3 loop: CASSLGIQYF. The CDR3 DNA sequence: TGTGCCAGCAGTTTAGGCATTCAGTACTTC.

The chain combines TRBV11-2 with TRBJ2-2; D gene uncertain. Trimming pared 2 bases from V and 0 bases from J, leaving 7 bases between. CDR3 length: 15 amino acids. The V gene's germline CDR1 is SGHAT and CDR2 FQNNGV. CDR3 nucleotides: TGTGCCAGCAGCTTATTTTCAGCGAACACCGGGGAGCTGTTTTTT. Protein: CASSLFSANTGELFF.

This chain joins TRBV28 and TRBJ1-5; D remains unclear. Deletions cut 8 bases from V and 3 bases from J, with 11 bases between. Germline V gene lookup returns CDR1 MDHEN and CDR2 SYDVKM. The CDR3 has 13 residues. CDR3 amino acids: CASQDRNNQPQHF. CDR3 nucleotide sequence: TGTGCCAGCCAAGATCGTAACAATCAGCCCCAGCATTTT.

V is TRBV6-1 and J is TRBJ1-1; D is unclear. The CDR3 consists of 14 residues. V was trimmed by 0 bases and J by 7 bases, leaving 12 bases between them. CDR1 and CDR2 from the germline V gene are MNHNS and SASEGT. The CDR3 nucleotides are TGTGCCAGCAGTGAAGCGCCGGGCAGCCTTGAAGCTTTCTTT. It specifies CASSEAPGSLEAFF.

The rearrangement joins TRBV27 to TRBJ2-1; 7 bases align to TRBD2. This CDR3 has 14 residues. The germline V gene has CDR1 MNHEY and CDR2 SMNVEV (reference sequence). The ends lost 10 bases at V and 8 bases at J; junction bases unmatched: 14. CDR3 nucleotide sequence: TGTGCCACCGGGCGCGGGGACTATTGGGATGAGCAGTTCTTC. Protein product: CATGRGDYWDEQFF.

The gene calls are TRBV7-6 and TRBJ1-2, with D possibly being TRBD1 (6 bases). The CDR3 totals 17 residues. The germline V gene has CDR1 SGHVS and CDR2 FNYEAQ. The V gene lost 3 bases and the J gene lost 2 bases, with 19 bases spanning the gap. CDR3 protein: CASSLGAVGTRNYGYTF. The CDR3 nucleotides are TGTGCCAGCAGCTTGGGGGCCGTGGGCACCAGAAACTATGGCTACACCTTC. The whole variable domain, filled in from reference TRBV7-6 and TRBJ1-2, reads GAGVSQSPRYKVTKRGQDVALRCDPISGHVSLYWYRQALGQGPEFLTYFNYEAQQDKSGLPNDRFSAERPEGSISTLTIQRTEQRDSAMYRCASSLGAVGTRNYGYTFGSGTRLTVV.

Remarks on this clone: The germline gene is not matched at one end of the junction; a read error may be the cause. V and J are TRBV7-9 and TRBJ2-7; 8 bases are shared with TRBD1. Germline loops: CDR1 SEHNR, CDR2 FQNEAQ (reference sequence). The CDR3 runs 11 residues. This CDR3 is CASSFETGVNF. The CDR3 DNA sequence: TGTGCCAGCAGCTTCGAGACAGGGGTAAATTTC.

This chain joins TRBV5-4 and TRBJ2-7; D gene ambiguous. CDR1 and CDR2 from the germline V gene are SGHNT and YYREEE (reference sequence). The CDR3 is 14 residues long. V was cut by 0 bases and J by 3 bases, with 10 bases left in between. CDR3 DNA sequence: TGTGCCAGCAGCTTGGGAACAGATCTCTACGAGCAGTACTTC. Protein: CASSLGTDLYEQYF.

The chain combines TRBV12-3 or TRBV12-4 with TRBJ2-5, with no clear D. V shed 10 bases and J shed 5 bases, with 17 bases lying between them. The CDR3 is 13 residues long. The CDR3 loop reads CATLPTVHETQYF. CDR3 nucleotide sequence: TGTGCCACCCTTCCCACCGTGCACGAGACCCAGTACTTC.

This clone is a singleton in its sample. The chain couples TRBV5-1 to TRBJ2-3; a weak D match, TRBD2 (5 bases). Per germline, CDR1 SGHRS and CDR2 YFSETQ. Trimming removed 4 bases at V and 5 bases at J, with 11 bases between. This CDR3 is 13 amino acids long. CDR3 residues: CASSIMSGDTQYF. CDR3 DNA: TGCGCCAGCAGCATAATGAGCGGAGATACGCAGTATTTT.

V usage is TRBV5-6 and J usage is TRBJ1-1, with a weak D call TRBD1 (5 bases). Trimming cost V 1 base and J 3 bases, with 13 bases left between them. CDR1 is SGHDT, CDR2 YYEEEE, per germline. The CDR3 runs 15 residues. CDR3 amino acids: CASSLSGREDTEAFF. As DNA, the CDR3 is TGTGCCAGCAGCTTGTCTGGCAGGGAGGACACTGAAGCTTTCTTT.

The chain employs TRBV20-1 and TRBJ1-2; possible D gene TRBD1, 5 bases. The CDR3 sequence is 11 residues long. Deletions cut 3 bases from V and 8 bases from J, with 10 bases between. Germline lookup yields CDR1 DFQATT and CDR2 SNEGSKA (reference sequence). The CDR3 sequence is CSASEGVGYTF. CDR3 in DNA: TGCAGTGCTAGTGAAGGGGTCGGCTACACCTTC.

The chain has TRBV28 and TRBJ1-6, with 7 bases identical to TRBD1. The J segment lost 4 bases and the V segment lost 6 bases, leaving 9 bases of the junction unmatched. This CDR3 has 16 amino acids. Looked up from germline, CDR1 is MDHEN and CDR2 is SYDVKM. The CDR3 protein is CASSRLAGGYNSPLHF. The CDR3 DNA is TGTGCCAGCAGCCGCCTGGCAGGGGGGTATAATTCACCCCTCCACTTT.

V and J are TRBV13 and TRBJ2-5, with 7 nucleotides matching TRBD2. V lost 2 bases and J lost 4; bases outside the gene matches: 10. The CDR3 extends over 16 amino acids. From germline, CDR1 is PRHDT and CDR2 FYEKMQ (reference sequence). CDR3 coding DNA: TGTGCCAGCAGCTTATTCGGCAGCGGGACGGGAGAGACCCAGTACTTC. Amino acids: CASSLFGSGTGETQYF.

The chain uses TRBV6-5 and TRBJ2-1; no definite D call. CDR1 MNHEY and CDR2 SVGAGI come from the germline V gene. The CDR3 is made up of 15 amino acids. Trimming pared 2 bases from V and 4 bases from J, leaving 12 bases between. The CDR3 sequence: CASSYERGPYNEQFF. CDR3 sequence (DNA): TGTGCCAGCAGTTACGAGCGCGGACCGTACAATGAGCAGTTCTTC.

This chain links TRBV9 with TRBJ2-6; perhaps TRBD1 as D (6 bases). Looked up from germline, CDR1 is SGDLS and CDR2 is YYNGEE. There are 16 residues in the CDR3. V was shortened by 4 bases and J by 0 bases, with 11 bases between the two germline ends. Written as DNA, the CDR3 is TGTGCCAGCAGCACCCGGACAGCCTCTGGGGCCAACGTCCTGACTTTC. Amino acid sequence: CASSTRTASGANVLTF.

The CDR3 sequence is CASSLRDTYGYTF. The CDR3 coding sequence is TGTGCCAGCAGCTTAAGGGACACCTATGGCTACACCTTC. This chain connects TRBV7-9 to TRBJ1-2; TRBD1 is a possible D gene (6 bases). This CDR3 region has 13 residues. V was clipped by 2 bases and J by 4 bases, with 8 bases between them. Germline V lookup: CDR1 SEHNR, CDR2 FQNEAQ (reference sequence).

V is TRBV30 and J is TRBJ1-5; D is undetermined. Per the germline V gene, CDR1 is GTSNPN and CDR2 is SVGIG (reference sequence). V gave up 5 bases and J gave up 5 bases, with 13 bases separating them. CDR3 size: 13 residues. DNA for the CDR3: TGTGCCTGGCGAGGAACACCCGATCAGCCCCAGCATTTT. It codes for CAWRGTPDQPQHF. The entire variable domain, with the rest obtained from reference TRBV30 and TRBJ1-5, is as follows: SQTIHQWPATLVQPVGSPLSLECTVEGTSNPNLYWYRQAAGRGLQLLFYSVGIGQISSEVPQNLSASRPQDRQFILSSKKLLLSDSGFYLCAWRGTPDQPQHFGDGTRLSIL.

This chain uses TRBV19 with TRBJ1-2; D is unresolved. The CDR3 consists of 12 residues. The germline V gene encodes CDR1 LNHDA and CDR2 SQIVND (reference sequence). The V gene lost 7 bases and the J gene lost 0 bases, with 6 bases spanning the gap. The DNA for the CDR3 is TGTGCCAGTAAACCTGCTAACTATGGCTACACCTTC. This encodes CASKPANYGYTF.

The chain links TRBV10-3 to TRBJ1-6; D gene ambiguous. V lost 6 bases to trimming and J lost 7 bases, with 7 bases between them. Germline CDR1 ENHRY, CDR2 SYGVKD. This CDR3 contains 12 residues. Here the CDR3 reads CAIRRENSPLHF. Here the CDR3 DNA reads TGTGCCATCAGGCGAGAGAATTCACCCCTCCACTTT.

The rearrangement joins TRBV30 to TRBJ1-3; TRBD1 matches at 8 bases. CDR3 length: 13 amino acids. V lost 6 bases to trimming and J lost 6 bases; unmatched junction nucleotides: 7. Per germline, CDR1 GTSNPN and CDR2 SVGIG (reference sequence). CDR3 coding DNA: TGTGCCTGTCTCTACAGGGGGGCAAACACCATATATTTT. Residues: CACLYRGANTIYF.

The CDR3 DNA reads as TGTGCCAGCAGCCAACGGAGCGAGAACTACGAGCAGTACTTC. Protein: CASSQRSENYEQYF. This rearrangement joins TRBV3-1 (or the pseudogene TRBV3-2) to TRBJ2-7; D not certain. V dropped 2 bases and J dropped 3 bases, with 11 bases sitting between them. Germline CDR1 reads LGHDT; CDR2 reads YNNKEL (reference sequence). There are 14 residues in the CDR3.

The chain joins TRBV4-1 to TRBJ2-7; 7 nucleotides align to TRBD2. V was pared by 0 bases and J by 2 bases, with 4 bases of the junction left unmatched. The CDR3 loop spans 15 amino acids. Germline CDR1 is MGHRA and CDR2 is YSYEKL. The CDR3 coding sequence is TGCGCCAGCAGCCAAGACCAGCGGGGAACCTACGAGCAGTACTTC. It translates to CASSQDQRGTYEQYF.